This T cell receptor beta chain was retrieved from a study of shared clonotypes between healthy human individuals. Study-wide context: A donor's plate count was three for CD4 naive and three for CD4 memory; CD8 naive had two and CD8 memory one. Study-wide results and limits: Investigators collected only blood, and repertoires in tissues likely differ. It was anticipated that sequencing depth would influence how many clonotypes donors shared.

Repertoires were generated with immunoSEQ multiplex PCR, while TCRdb's copy carries only in-frame clones and drops some. This table holds roughly 600,000 clones, 95% to 98% found once. About this clone itself: Its antigen is still unknown.

Naive CD8 cells were CD45RO-negative, positively selected for CCR7, excluding terminally differentiated effector memory CD45RA+ cells. Donors, without exception, were Caucasian adults residing in Nashville, Tennessee. CDR3 size: 14 residues. V lost 3 bases and J 1 base, leaving 9 bases between the germline ends. CDR1 and CDR2 from the germline V gene are SGHAT and FQNNGV. V gene TRBV11-2 combines with J gene TRBJ1-2; D is undetermined. The source of this sequence is a man in his thirties or forties in good health. Sequenced input: naive CD8+ T cells sorted from blood. The CDR3 bases are TGTGCCAGCAGCTTTCATCGGGGTAACTATGGCTACACCTTC. Translated: CASSFHRGNYGYTF.